This TCR beta chain emerged from a study of cytomegalovirus exposure and HLA in healthy donors (dated by TCRdb to 2017 to 2019). With respect to the entire study: An earlier analysis of a few hundred of the donors reported 276 Gb of sequence data and 117 million unique TCR beta sequences obtained from 180 million or so T cells. An early release covering roughly 640 HLA-typed donors comprised approximately 290 gigabases of sequencing data and about 90 million unique TCR sequences. Of the roughly 400 genotyped donors, more than 75% were placed in the genetic ancestry cluster associated with self-reported Caucasian donors. The study aimed to test whether cataloging public T cell receptors could reveal signatures of past pathogen exposure. The T cell repertoires of several hundred subjects were profiled by immunosequencing and related to cytomegalovirus serostatus. Along with the roughly 710-subject first cohort, a separate validation cohort of over a hundred different subjects was used. To predict cytomegalovirus infection status, the study brought together high-throughput TCR immunosequencing, statistical association of individual TCRs with disease status, and machine learning. In a later analysis, previously published TCR beta repertoires from 500 to 750 donors were re-analyzed and high-resolution HLA genotyping was added so that TCR occurrence patterns could be studied. Rather than using new phenotypic data, the later analysis identified candidate immune exposures from TCR beta sequences and from how often those sequences occurred across donors. An earlier analysis of roughly 600 of the donors used high-throughput TCR beta sequencing to judge whether each TCR beta V gene segment behaved as functional or pseudogenic. Donor age, sex, ethnicity and CMV serostatus were compiled alongside the repertoire data. A later genetic analysis took genome-wide SNP genotypes for about 55% of the roughly 700 donors and used that subset as a discovery cohort. Every discovery cohort repertoire had been produced on one sequencing platform. Class I and class II HLA loci were covered by the typing at four-digit resolution. The number of typed donors differed by locus: about 629-630 for A, B, C, DRB1 and DQB1; 522 for DQA1; about 600 for DPA1; and around 470 for DPB1. About five DR-DQ haplotypes were treated as single units for association and clustering because of strong linkage in the cohort. Among 398 genotyped donors of the cohort, an average of roughly 230,000 unique TCR beta nucleotide sequences was sequenced per donor, of which about 20% were non-productive.

CDR1 and CDR2 were assigned from the germline V gene as KGHSH and LQKENI. Reading from cysteine to phenylalanine, the CDR3 counts 16 amino acids. The DNA shown is the 48-base CDR3, in frame from base 1. The V end gives up 6 bases and the J end 1 base, leaving 11 bases in the junction not matched to a gene. About this clone: This clone's antigen is unknown. No base-level quality is on record; no much larger clone is a single base apart.

In total, roughly 670 healthy bone marrow donors made up the cohort. At the time of sampling, every cohort member was nominally healthy, though immune exposures that went unrecorded were likely present. The donor tested CMV seropositive and was one of the 289 seropositive cohort members. A peripheral blood sample was collected from each donor, and TCR beta sequencing was performed on peripheral blood mononuclear cells. Genomic DNA was extracted from the blood cell samples with the Qiagen DNeasy Blood Extraction Kit. Library preparation was by the immunoSEQ multiplex PCR assay. A mixture of 60 forward primers for TCR Vbeta segments and 13 reverse primers for TCR Jbeta segments was used in the multiplex PCR. The CDR3 region of rearranged TCR beta genes was amplified from genomic DNA with a multiplex PCR assay. The Illumina HiSeq System was used to sequence the amplified TCR beta libraries as 87-base-pair reads. In the paper's pipeline: In a later analysis, some 80 million unique TCR beta chains were counted across the roughly 610 repertoires, and roughly 11 million of these chains were shared by at least two donors. Raw reads were error-corrected and collapsed into unique sequences with a nearest-neighbor algorithm that merged closely related sequences to remove PCR and sequencing errors. CDR3 sequences were aligned to IMGT reference sequences to assign V, D and J gene segments. For a sequence to be retained, at least a six-nucleotide match to both a V gene segment and a J gene segment was required. Rearrangements were classified as productive when the CDR3 lacked stop codons and remained in frame with V and J, and all other rearrangements were classified as non-productive. CDR3 was defined according to IMGT convention as the region running from the second conserved V-encoded cysteine to the conserved J-encoded phenylalanine. In an earlier analysis of 550 to 650 of the donors, sequences lacking an unambiguous match to a single V gene segment were excluded. An earlier analysis of 550 to 650 of the donors classified V segments as functional when productive rearrangements were above 56.7% and as segregating when the standard deviation between donors was above 5%. To diagnose cytomegalovirus status from the catalog of TCR beta chain sequences, a statistical classification framework was built. In a later analysis, V and J genes were assigned by comparing TCR nucleotide sequences against IMGT/GENE-DB human TR gene sequences. In a later analysis, CDR3 sequences and most-parsimonious VDJ recombination scenarios were assigned using the TCRdist pipeline. In a later analysis, every TCR beta chain was defined by the combination of its CDR3 amino acid sequence and its V-gene family, and reads without a unique V-gene family were dropped. A later analysis removed several hundred highly shared, low-generation-probability nucleotide sequences to deal with suspected cross-contamination and a sequencing artifact. In a later analysis, a clonal expansion index was calculated for each public chain from normalized within-repertoire ranks of inferred template counts. A later analysis computed generation probabilities with a VDJ recombination model fitted to out-of-frame rearrangements, and checked the results against IGoR. In a later analysis, hypergeometric tests were used to score TCR-TCR, TCR-HLA and TCR-CMV co-occurrence, with a repertoire-size bias correction applied to TCR pairs. In a later analysis, false discovery rates were estimated by permuting HLA or CMV assignments 20 times. A later analysis grouped co-occurring TCRs with DBSCAN, adding TCRdist sequence similarity when clustering within HLA-allele-positive subsets. Repertoires with fewer than 30,000 or more than 120,000 public chains, plus five repertoires with anomalous nucleotide sharing, were excluded from co-occurrence clustering. Entries here come from immuneACCESS through TCRdb and include only in-frame sequences with V and J called. Some clones fail to appear in such tables; in the studies checked, an unresolved V gene covers under half of the shortfall, and the cause of the remainder is unknown. V, J and clone size are taken as reported in that table, and D and trimming were inferred from the DNA itself. A total of roughly 200,000 clones appear in this sample, 77% of them only once. The ten largest make up approximately 3.7% of the sample.

Study-wide findings and limitations: Specific HLA alleles were associated with roughly 16,000 TCR beta sequences at a false discovery rate of 0.05 in a later analysis. An earlier analysis of approximately 600 of the donors showed that most TCR beta V segments appeared in productive rearrangements either about 87% or about 30% of the time, which broadly matched IMGT annotations. Three of the identified cytomegalovirus-associated TCR beta chains were confirmed in vitro to be specific for cytomegalovirus antigens. Linkage disequilibrium might explain the correlated functional status among segregating V segments, but an unknown experimental factor could not be ruled out. A later genetic analysis reported fewer N-insertions in productive TCRs among donors in an Asian-associated ancestry cluster than the roughly 690-donor mean. A later genetic analysis associated a missense DCLRE1C variant with V-gene and J-gene trimming of TCR beta chains, and an independent cohort replicated the association. The cohort was sequenced for TCR beta chains only, and without alpha or paired-chain data the features that could be detected were limited. Some IMGT-functional V segments, including TRBV6-2 and TRBV6-3, could not be distinguished by the 87-base-pair reads and were therefore excluded. Fewer than 20 rarely observed V segments, including chromosome 9 orphons, were excluded from the earlier analysis of 550 to 700 of the donors because counts were too low. Sequencing depth was assumed to be roughly uniform across donors in the presence/absence analyses, though that assumption may not hold. A later analysis found that most CMV-associated TCR beta chains appeared HLA-restricted, with HLA associations seemingly driven largely by CMV exposure. While some public TCRs were present in many individuals, most TCR sequences turned up only very rarely across donors. Immune exposure information for the cohort was limited to CMV serostatus. The sequencing pipeline was judged likely to have produced a cluster of highly shared sequence variants as a technical artifact. In a later analysis, HLA-associated TCR beta chains were found to be more clonally expanded and to have lower generation probabilities than equally common non-associated chains. Cytomegalovirus status was reported to be diagnosed by the classifier with high specificity and sensitivity in both the original and validation cohorts. A later analysis found that TCR association rates varied across HLA loci, with DRB1 alleles showing the most associated TCRs and HLA-C alleles the fewest. Assigning TCR associations to individual alleles was difficult when HLA alleles, especially DR and DQ, strongly co-occurred. The authors suggested that the approach could potentially be extended to other disease states and immunological phenotypes. Several of the top co-occurrence clusters appeared to be linked to parvovirus B19, influenza, CMV and Epstein-Barr virus, according to a later analysis. HLA typing was unavailable for some donors at each locus, so association tests used only the typed subset. A further reported finding was that TCR beta sequences accurately predicted the HLA-A and HLA-B alleles for most subjects in the first cohort. The study gave a list of 150 to 200 TCR beta chains associated with cytomegalovirus.

The sequence derives from an older woman in good health and CMV-seropositive. The chain uses TRBV18 and TRBJ1-1; a stretch of 7 junction bases matches TRBD1. The specimen sequenced was PBMCs. DNA sequence: TGTGCCAGCTCCAAGGCAGGGGGTCGGGGGAACACTGAAGCTTTCTTT. Its amino acids are CASSKAGGRGNTEAFF.